This T cell receptor beta chain was documented in a study of low-dose radiotherapy and immunotherapy resistance in tumors. Study-wide background: 1 Gy per fraction was delivered to Cohort 2 every two weeks, for 13 Gy total over 26 weeks. The patients were given nivolumab 240 mg every two weeks and ipilimumab 1 mg/kg every six weeks, through an intravenous route.

Regarding time point: after trial treatment. Treatment described: LDRT plus nivolumab, ipilimumab, low-dose cyclophosphamide and aspirin (RACIN trial). Trimming took off 2 bases at V and 2 bases at J, with 9 bases between the two ends. The V gene's germline CDR1 is GTSNPN and CDR2 SVGIG (reference sequence). The CDR3 loop spans 13 amino acids. This clonotype was seen ten or more times. TRAV- and TRBV-specific primers primed first-strand cDNA, covering alpha and beta chains. The authors amplified TCRs for around 20 PCR cycles with a constant-region primer and a V-primer adapter. One entry per CDR3 protein results from TCRdb running MiXCR on the reads. The table includes under 110,000 distinct CDR3 sequences, 20% detected once.

Source: PBMCs, taken after low-dose radiotherapy plus immunotherapy. This chain links TRBV30 with TRBJ1-1; tentatively, D is TRBD1 (6 bases). The clonotype comes from a male donor with prostate cancer. CDR3 protein: CAWSYRENTEAFF. Written as DNA, the CDR3 is TGTGCCTGGAGTTACAGGGAAAACACTGAAGCTTTCTTT.